A single TCR beta chain is shown here with its context. The antigen is not known. Individuals who donated were healthy Caucasians from Russia aged roughly 6 to 90. A minimum of 6.5 million PBMCs was isolated per sample. V was pared by 7 bases and J by 7 bases, with 11 bases of the junction left unmatched. Germline V gene lookup returns CDR1 MNHEY and CDR2 SVGAGI. The CDR3 spans 15 residues. The sample is drawn from a study of blood T cells in healthy people across ages. Points from the study as a whole: Long-lived and aged donors differed, with more naive CD4+ cells and higher diversity in the long-lived. Researchers judged that diversity estimates from one million T cells fell short of true values.

Through a sample-barcoded 5' primer and a J-beta primer mix, a second PCR was run for roughly 7 to 12 cycles. TCRdb reanalysed the 5' RACE reads using MiXCR and keeps one entry per CDR3 protein. The table records roughly 1,800,000 distinct CDR3 sequences, around half of them present only once. Specimen: blood. The TCR originated in a middle-aged woman in good health. This rearrangement joins TRBV6-5 to TRBJ2-1; 9 bases are a match to TRBD2. The CDR3 DNA reads as TGTGCCAGCACTTCTTTAGCGGGGGCCGGGAATGAGCAGTTCTTC. Protein product: CASTSLAGAGNEQFF.